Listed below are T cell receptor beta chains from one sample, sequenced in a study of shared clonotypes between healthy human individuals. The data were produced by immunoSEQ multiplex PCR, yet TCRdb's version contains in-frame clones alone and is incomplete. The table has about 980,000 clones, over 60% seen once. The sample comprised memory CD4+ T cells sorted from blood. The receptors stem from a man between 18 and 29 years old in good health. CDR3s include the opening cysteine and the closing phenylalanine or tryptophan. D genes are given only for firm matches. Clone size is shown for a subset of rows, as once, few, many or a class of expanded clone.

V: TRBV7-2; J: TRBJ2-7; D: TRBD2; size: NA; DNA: TGTGCCAGCAGCTTTCGGACTAGCGGGAGACGTAGCTCCTACGAGCAGTACTTC; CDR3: CASSFRTSGRRSSYEQYF
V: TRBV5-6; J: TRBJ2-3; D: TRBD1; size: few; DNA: TGTGCCAGCAGCGGGGACAGGGGGACGCAGTATTTT; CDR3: CASSGDRGTQYF
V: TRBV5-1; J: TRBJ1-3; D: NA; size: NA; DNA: TGCGCCAGCAGCTTGGCCGGGCGGAAATCTGGAAACACCATATATTTT; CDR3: CASSLAGRKSGNTIYF
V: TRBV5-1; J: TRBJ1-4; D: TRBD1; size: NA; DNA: TGCGCCAGCAGCCCAGGACAGGGGTCGAATGAAAAACTGTTTTTT; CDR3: CASSPGQGSNEKLFF
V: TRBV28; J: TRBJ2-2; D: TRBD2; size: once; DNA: TGTGCCAGCAGTTTGGGGGGACTAGGCGGGGAGCTGTTTTTT; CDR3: CASSLGGLGGELFF
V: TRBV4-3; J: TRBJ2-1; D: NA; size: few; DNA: TGCGCCAGCAGCCAAGGTCGGATCAATGAGCAGTTCTTC; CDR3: CASSQGRINEQFF
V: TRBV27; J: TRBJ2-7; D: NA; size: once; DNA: TGTGCCAGCAGTTTTCTGGGGGGAGCCTACGAGCAGTACTTC; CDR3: CASSFLGGAYEQYF
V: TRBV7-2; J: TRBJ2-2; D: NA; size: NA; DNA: TGTGCCAGCAGCTTAGCAGGGAACGCGAACACCGGGGAGCTGTTTTTT; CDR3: CASSLAGNANTGELFF
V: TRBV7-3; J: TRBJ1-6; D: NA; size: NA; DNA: TGTGCCAGCAGCGCCGGACGGTATAATTCACCCCTCCACTTT; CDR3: CASSAGRYNSPLHF
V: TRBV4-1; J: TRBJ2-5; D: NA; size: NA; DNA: TGCGCCAGCAGCCAAGATGCGGCAGGGGTACAAGAGACCCAGTACTTC; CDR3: CASSQDAAGVQETQYF
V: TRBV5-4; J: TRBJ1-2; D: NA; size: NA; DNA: TGTGCCAGCAGCTTGGGACAGCCAACGAATGGCTACACCTTC; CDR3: CASSLGQPTNGYTF
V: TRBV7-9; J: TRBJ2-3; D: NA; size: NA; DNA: TGTGCCAGCAGCTTAGCGCTTACCACAGATACGCAGTATTTT; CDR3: CASSLALTTDTQYF
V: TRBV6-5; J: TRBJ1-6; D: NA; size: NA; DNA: TGTGCCAGCAGTCCTCGCGACGGTTCACCCCTCCACTTT; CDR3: CASSPRDGSPLHF
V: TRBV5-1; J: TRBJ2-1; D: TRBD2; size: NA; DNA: TGCGCCAGCAGCGGGACTATTGCGTCCTACAATGAGCAGTTCTTC; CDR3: CASSGTIASYNEQFF
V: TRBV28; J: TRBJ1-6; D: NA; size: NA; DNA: TGTGCCAGCAGTTTCCCACAGGATAATTCACCCCTCCACTTT; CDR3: CASSFPQDNSPLHF
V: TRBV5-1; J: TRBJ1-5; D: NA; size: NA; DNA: TGCGCCAGCAGCTCTGGGGAGGGCGGGCAGCCCCAGCATTTT; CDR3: CASSSGEGGQPQHF
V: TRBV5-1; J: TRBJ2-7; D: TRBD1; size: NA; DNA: TGCGCCAGCAGCTTGGCCGGGACAGGGGGATTCTACGAGCAGTACTTC; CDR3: CASSLAGTGGFYEQYF
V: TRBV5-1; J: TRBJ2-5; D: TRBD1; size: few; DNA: TGCGCCAGCAGCGAGCGACAGGGAGTGAAAGAGACCCAGTACTTC; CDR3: CASSERQGVKETQYF
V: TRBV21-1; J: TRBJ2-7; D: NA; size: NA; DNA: TGTGCCAGCAGCAAAGTGCACAGACTTGACGAGCAGTACTTC; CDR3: CASSKVHRLDEQYF
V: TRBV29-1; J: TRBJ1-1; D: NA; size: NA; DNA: TGCAGCGCGGAAGTGGGGCCTGGAGCTTTCTTT; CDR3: CSAEVGPGAFF
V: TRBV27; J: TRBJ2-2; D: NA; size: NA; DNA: TGTGCCAGCAGTAATAGGCCGAACACCGGGGAGCTGTTTTTT; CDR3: CASSNRPNTGELFF
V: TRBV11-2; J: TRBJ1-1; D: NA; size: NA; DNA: TGTGCCAGCAGCGGCACAGGGAGTGGGAACACTGAAGCTTTCTTT; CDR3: CASSGTGSGNTEAFF
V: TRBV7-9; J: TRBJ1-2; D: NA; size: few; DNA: TGTGCCAGCGGAACCGGAGGGTCTAACTATGGCTACACCTTC; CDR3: CASGTGGSNYGYTF
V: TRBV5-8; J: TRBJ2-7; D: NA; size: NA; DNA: TGTGCCAGCAGCCCCCGGACTGTAAACTACGAGCAGTACTTC; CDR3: CASSPRTVNYEQYF
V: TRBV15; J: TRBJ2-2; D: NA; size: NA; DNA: TGTGCCACCAGCAGAGATCTCGGCTCAGCCGGGGAGCTGTTTTTT; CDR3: CATSRDLGSAGELFF
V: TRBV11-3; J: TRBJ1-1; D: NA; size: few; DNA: TGTGCCAGCAGCTTACGGGACGGTGAAGCTTTCTTT; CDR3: CASSLRDGEAFF
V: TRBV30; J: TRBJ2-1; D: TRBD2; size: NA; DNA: TGTGCCTGGAGTCGACCTATGGGACTATTAGCGCAGTTCTTC; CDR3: CAWSRPMGLLAQFF
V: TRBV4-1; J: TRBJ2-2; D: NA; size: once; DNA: TGCGCCAGCAGCCAAGGTGGGGCCGCAAACACCGGGGAGCTGTTTTTT; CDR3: CASSQGGAANTGELFF
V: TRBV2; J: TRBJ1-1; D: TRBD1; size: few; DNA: TGTGCCAGCAGTGAGGACAGGGGGAGAGCTTTCTTT; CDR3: CASSEDRGRAFF
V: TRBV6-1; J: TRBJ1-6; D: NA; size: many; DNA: TGTGCCAGCAGTCCCAATGCCCGAAGGACACCCCTCCACTTT; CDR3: CASSPNARRTPLHF
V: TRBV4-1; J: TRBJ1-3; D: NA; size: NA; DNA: TGCGCCAGCAGCCCAGGCCGGGACACAAGAGGGAACACCATATATTTT; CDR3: CASSPGRDTRGNTIYF
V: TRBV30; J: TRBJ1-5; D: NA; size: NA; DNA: TGTGCCTGGTCCCGGGGCTCTAATCAGCCCCAGCATTTT; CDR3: CAWSRGSNQPQHF
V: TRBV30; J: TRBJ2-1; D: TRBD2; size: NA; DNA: TGTGCCACCAAAAGGAAGGGTATAGCGGTCGCGGGGGGCCACGAGCAGTTCTTC; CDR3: CATKRKGIAVAGGHEQFF
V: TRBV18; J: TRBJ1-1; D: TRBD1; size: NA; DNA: TGTGCCAGCTCAACCGGACAGGGAGGGACTGAAGCTTTCTTT; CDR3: CASSTGQGGTEAFF
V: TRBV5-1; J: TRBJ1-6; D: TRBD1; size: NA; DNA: TGCGCCAGTAGCTTGGGGGCAGGGGGAACCCGGAATTCACCCCTCCACTTT; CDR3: CASSLGAGGTRNSPLHF